The next 19 T cell receptor beta chains were all read from a single sample in a study of molecular identifiers for immune sequencing clone quantification. A single record per CDR3 protein comes from TCRdb applying MiXCR to the PCR reads. The sample lists hundreds of thousands of distinct CDR3 sequences, just under 20% occurring once. Sequenced: naive CD8+ T cells from blood, with Jurkat cell RNA spiked in. Subset: FACS-sorted CD8+CD4-CCR7+CD45RA+ naive T cells. The receptors derive from a human donor in good health. Some libraries in this study had Jurkat cell RNA spiked in.

Note on this clonotype: An end of the junction differs from the germline gene, which may be a read error. The chain links TRBV7-2 to TRBJ2-7; 8 bases map to TRBD2. Germline V gene data show CDR1 as SGHTA and CDR2 as FQGNSA. This CDR3 is 16 amino acids long. The DNA of the CDR3 is TGTGCCAGCAGCTTAAAGGGGCCGGGAGGGGCCTACGAGCTGTACTTC. This sequence encodes CASSLKGPGGAYELYF.

This clonotype was recorded many times. This rearrangement joins TRBV27 to TRBJ1-6; no clear D. The germline V and J ends were trimmed by 3 bases and 7 bases, with 4 bases remaining between them. The germline gives CDR1 MNHEY, CDR2 SMNVEV (reference sequence). This CDR3 contains 12 residues. CDR3 DNA sequence: TGTGCCAGCAGTTTTCAGAATTCACCCCTCCACTTT. This codes for CASSFQNSPLHF.

This clonotype was detected many times. The chain recombines TRBV20-1 with TRBJ2-7; the match to TRBD2 covers 8 bases. CDR3 length: 13 residues. V trimming: 2 bases; J trimming: 3 bases; junction bases outside the gene matches: 3. Germline-derived CDR1 and CDR2 are DFQATT and SNEGSKA (reference sequence). The CDR3 loop reads CSARLAGHYEQYF. The DNA of the CDR3 is TGCAGTGCTAGACTAGCGGGCCACTACGAGCAGTACTTC.

On this clonotype itself: Relative to the germline gene, one junction end is altered; a read error may explain this. The rearrangement uses TRBV12-5 and TRBJ1-1, with 8 bases lining up with TRBD1. CDR1 LGHNT and CDR2 FRNRAP come from the germline V gene. The CDR3 has 15 amino acids. CDR3 in amino acids: CASGMDRVSNAEAFF. The CDR3 bases are TGTGCTAGTGGTATGGACAGGGTGTCGAACGCTGAAGCTTTCTTT.

The chain carries TRBV2 and TRBJ1-5, with D possibly being TRBD1 (6 bases). Trimming left V 6 bases short and J 0 bases short, with 9 bases between. CDR3 length equals 14 residues. CDR1 SNHLY and CDR2 FYNNEI come from the germline V gene. The CDR3 spells CASRGRGSNQPQHF. The CDR3 DNA reads TGTGCCAGCAGGGGCAGGGGTAGCAATCAGCCCCAGCATTTT.

This sequence joins TRBV10-3 and TRBJ1-1; D is perhaps TRBD1 (6 bases). The CDR3 runs to 13 residues. CDR1 is ENHRY and CDR2 is SYGVKD in the germline V gene. Deletions cut 0 bases from V and 6 bases from J, with 8 bases between. CDR3 sequence reads: CAISESDSPEAFF. CDR3 coding DNA: TGTGCCATCAGTGAGTCGGACAGCCCTGAAGCTTTCTTT.

This clonotype came up a few times. The J gene is TRBJ1-2, the V gene TRBV2; TRBD1 aligns across 8 bases. V dropped 6 bases and J dropped 2; count of bases not matched to a gene: 5. CDR1 and CDR2 from the germline V gene are SNHLY and FYNNEI. The CDR3 spans 14 residues. The CDR3 here is CASRVDRVNYGYTF. The CDR3 bases are TGTGCCAGCAGGGTGGACAGGGTGAACTATGGCTACACCTTC.

This clonotype was counted ten times or more. The CDR3 bases are TGTGCCAGTAGTCCCCAACAGGACTGGAATCAGCCCCAGCATTTT. It translates to CASSPQQDWNQPQHF. The chain has TRBV19 and TRBJ1-5, with a tentative D call TRBD1 (5 bases). V was trimmed by 5 bases and J by 4 bases, leaving 15 bases between them. Per germline, CDR1 LNHDA and CDR2 SQIVND (reference sequence). The CDR3 runs to 15 residues.

The chain couples TRBV24-1 to TRBJ2-5, with TRBD2 as a possible D gene (6 bases). V shed 0 bases and J shed 0 bases, with 13 bases lying between them. CDR3 length: 17 residues. Germline V lookup: CDR1 KGHDR, CDR2 SFDVKD. The CDR3 DNA reads as TGTGCCACCAGTGATTTGCTCTCCGGGAGTGACCAAGAGACCCAGTACTTC. As protein: CATSDLLSGSDQETQYF.

This clonotype was counted many times. The chain carries TRBV3-2 and TRBJ1-6. TRBV3-2 is termed a pseudogene. This CDR3 region has 16 residues. CDR3 DNA sequence: TGTGCCAGCAGCCGGCATAATTACTCCTATAATTCACCCCTCCACTTT. It encodes CASSRHNYSYNSPLHF.

In its sample, this clonotype was seen a few times. This may be a read error, as it is one base from a much larger clone. The chain uses TRBV7-2 and TRBJ2-7; TRBD2 matches at 15 bases. The V gene's germline CDR1 is SGHTA and CDR2 FQGNSA. The CDR3 is 16 residues long. The CDR3 nucleotides are TGTGCCAGCAGCCGGGGACTAGCGGGAGGTACCTACGAGCGGTACTTC. Protein sequence: CASSRGLAGGTYERYF.

This clonotype was detected many times. The chain links TRBV7-9 to TRBJ2-2; D may be TRBD1 or TRBD2 (5 bases each). Per the germline V gene, CDR1 is SEHNR and CDR2 is FQNEAQ (reference sequence). The CDR3 spans 15 residues. V was shortened by 7 bases and J by 6 bases, with 18 bases between the two germline ends. The CDR3: CASTTPETGPGELFF. CDR3 nucleotides: TGTGCCAGCACTACTCCCGAAACGGGACCCGGGGAGCTGTTTTTT.

As to this clonotype: A much larger clone is a single base away; this may be a read error. V and J are TRBV18 and TRBJ2-7, with 9 bases aligning to TRBD1. V shed 5 bases, J shed 6 bases, and the junction held 11 bases outside the gene matches. The CDR3 is made up of 15 amino acids. Germline V gene data show CDR1 as KGHSH and CDR2 as LQKENI. Here the CDR3 reads CASSARDRVISEQYF. Here the CDR3 DNA reads TGTGCCAGCTCAGCCCGGGACAGGGTGATCAGCGAGCAGTACTTC.

As concerns this clonotype: This likely comes from a read error, as the CDR3 has no conserved phenylalanine or tryptophan at its end. The chain combines TRBV20-1 with TRBJ2-7, with D possibly being TRBD2 (5 bases). The V end was cut by 2 bases, the J end by 1 base, with 12 bases between. The germline gives CDR1 DFQATT, CDR2 SNEGSKA (reference sequence). CDR3 length: 14 amino acids. DNA of the CDR3: TGCAGTGCTAGACCCGAGGGTGGATCCTACGAGCAGTACCTC. This translates into CSARPEGGSYEQYL.

This clonotype appeared many times. The rearrangement links TRBV6-5 to TRBJ2-2; 12 bases align to TRBD2. CDR1 MNHEY and CDR2 SVGAGI come from the germline V gene. CDR3 length: 17 amino acids. Germline trimming cut 2 bases from V and 2 bases from J; bases unmatched to any gene: 3. CDR3 DNA: TGTGCCAGCAGTTACCTGACTAGCGGGAGTAACACCGGGGAGCTGTTTTTT. Translating it yields CASSYLTSGSNTGELFF.

Many counts were recorded for this clonotype. The V and J genes are TRBV5-4 and TRBJ2-7, with 7 bases identical to TRBD1. The CDR3 runs 12 residues. After removal of 7 bases from V and 4 bases from J, the junction contained 5 bases not matched to a gene. CDR1 and CDR2 (germline): SGHNT, YYREEE (reference sequence). The CDR3 nucleotides are TGTGCCAGCGGGGACAGCCCATACGAGCAGTACTTC. It yields the protein CASGDSPYEQYF.

Comments on this clonotype: A read error is possible here, since a much larger clone lies one base away. V and J are TRBV30 and TRBJ2-7; D uncertain. Germline V gene lookup returns CDR1 GTSNPN and CDR2 SVGIG (reference sequence). CDR3 size: 9 residues. The V end was cut by 8 bases, the J end by 7 bases, with 9 bases between. CDR3 nucleotide sequence: TGTGCCATGCCCTCGGAGCAGTACTTC. It encodes CAMPSEQYF.

The table lists this clonotype with many counts. This sequence joins TRBV7-9 and TRBJ2-1; D assignment may be TRBD1 or TRBD2 (6 bases each). Germline V CDR1 and CDR2: SEHNR, FQNEAQ (reference sequence). The CDR3 runs to 15 residues. The V end was cut by 5 bases, the J end by 0 bases, with 11 bases between. CDR3 loop: CASSPGGVSYNEQFF. The CDR3 coding sequence is TGTGCCAGCAGCCCCGGGGGCGTCTCCTACAATGAGCAGTTCTTC.

Many counts were recorded for this clonotype. The V gene is TRBV27, the J gene TRBJ2-5; D is unresolved. Trimming pared 5 bases from V and 1 base from J, leaving 11 bases between. The CDR3 has 14 amino acids. Germline values: CDR1 MNHEY, CDR2 SMNVEV (reference sequence). In DNA form, the CDR3 reads TGTGCCAGCAGTCCCGCCCGTCTCCAAGAGACCCAGTACTTC. Translation gives CASSPARLQETQYF.